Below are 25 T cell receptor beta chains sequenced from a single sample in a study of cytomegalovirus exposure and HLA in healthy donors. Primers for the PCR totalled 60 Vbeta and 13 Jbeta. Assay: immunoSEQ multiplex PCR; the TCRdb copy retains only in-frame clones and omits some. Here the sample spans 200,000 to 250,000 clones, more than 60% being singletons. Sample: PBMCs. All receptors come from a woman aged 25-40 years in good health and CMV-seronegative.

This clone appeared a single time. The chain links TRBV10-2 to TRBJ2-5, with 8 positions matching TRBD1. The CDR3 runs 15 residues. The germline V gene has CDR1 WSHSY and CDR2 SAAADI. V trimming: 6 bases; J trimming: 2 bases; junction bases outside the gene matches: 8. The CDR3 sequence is CASRDPGGGQETQYF. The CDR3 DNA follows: TGCGCCAGCAGGGACCCAGGGGGCGGTCAAGAGACCCAGTACTTC.

CDR3: CASSRGDDRVYSYEQYF. In nucleotides, the CDR3 is TGCGCCAGCAGCCGGGGAGATGACAGGGTTTACTCCTACGAGCAGTACTTC. The chain is built from TRBV4-1 and TRBJ2-7; 7 nucleotides agree with TRBD1. V shed 4 bases, J shed 0 bases, and the junction held 12 bases outside the gene matches. CDR3 length: 17 residues. Germline V gives CDR1 MGHRA, CDR2 YSYEKL.

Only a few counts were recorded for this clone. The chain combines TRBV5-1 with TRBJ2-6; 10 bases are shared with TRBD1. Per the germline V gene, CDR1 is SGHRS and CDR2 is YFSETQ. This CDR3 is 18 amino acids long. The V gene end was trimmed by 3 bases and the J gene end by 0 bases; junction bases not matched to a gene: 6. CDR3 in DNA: TGCGCCAGCAGCTGGGGGGACAGGGGACTCTCTGGGGCCAACGTCCTGACTTTC. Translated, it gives CASSWGDRGLSGANVLTF.

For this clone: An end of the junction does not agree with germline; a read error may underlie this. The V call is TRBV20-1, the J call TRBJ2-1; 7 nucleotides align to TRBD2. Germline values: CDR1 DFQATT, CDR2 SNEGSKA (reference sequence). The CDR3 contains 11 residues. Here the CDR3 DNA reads TGCAGTGCGTACGGACTAAGCGGGGCCCTCTTC. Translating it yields CSAYGLSGALF.

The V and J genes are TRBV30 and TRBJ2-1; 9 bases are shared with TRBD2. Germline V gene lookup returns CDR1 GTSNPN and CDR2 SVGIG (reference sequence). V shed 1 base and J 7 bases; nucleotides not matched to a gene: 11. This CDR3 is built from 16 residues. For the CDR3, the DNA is TGTGCCTGGAGTGCCCCCCATAGCGGGAGAGGGAATGAGCAGTTCTTC. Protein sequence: CAWSAPHSGRGNEQFF.

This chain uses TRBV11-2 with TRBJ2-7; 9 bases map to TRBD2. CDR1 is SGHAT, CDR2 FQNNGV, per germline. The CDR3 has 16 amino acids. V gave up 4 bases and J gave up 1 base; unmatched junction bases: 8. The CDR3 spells CASSSHSGRRSYEQYF. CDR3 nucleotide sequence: TGTGCCAGCAGCTCCCATAGCGGGAGAAGGTCCTACGAGCAGTACTTC. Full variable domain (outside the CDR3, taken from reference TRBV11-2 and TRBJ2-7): EAGVAQSPRYKIIEKRQSVAFWCNPISGHATLYWYQQILGQGPKLLIQFQNNGVVDDSQLPKDRFSAERLKGVDSTLKIQPAKLEDSAVYLCASSSHSGRRSYEQYFGPGTRLTVT.

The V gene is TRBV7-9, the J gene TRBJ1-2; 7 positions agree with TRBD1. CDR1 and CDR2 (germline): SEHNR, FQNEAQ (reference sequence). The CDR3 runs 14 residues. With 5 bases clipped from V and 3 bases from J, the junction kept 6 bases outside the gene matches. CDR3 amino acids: CASSRTGVDYGYTF. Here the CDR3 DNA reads TGTGCCAGCAGCCGCACAGGGGTGGACTATGGCTACACCTTC.

CDR3 loop: CASKGLSTDTQYF. The CDR3 DNA is TGTGCCAGCAAGGGGTTAAGCACAGATACGCAGTATTTT. V is TRBV2 and J is TRBJ2-3; a possible D gene is TRBD1 (5 bases). The CDR3 contains 13 residues. Trimming stripped 7 bases from V and 0 bases from J, with 8 bases between. CDR1 is SNHLY, CDR2 FYNNEI, per germline.

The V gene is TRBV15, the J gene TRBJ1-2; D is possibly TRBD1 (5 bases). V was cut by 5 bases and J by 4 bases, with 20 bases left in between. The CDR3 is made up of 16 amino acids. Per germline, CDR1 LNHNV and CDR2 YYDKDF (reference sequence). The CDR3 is CATSPRLQVMGYGYTF. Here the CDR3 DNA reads TGTGCCACCAGCCCCCGATTACAGGTTATGGGCTATGGCTACACCTTC.

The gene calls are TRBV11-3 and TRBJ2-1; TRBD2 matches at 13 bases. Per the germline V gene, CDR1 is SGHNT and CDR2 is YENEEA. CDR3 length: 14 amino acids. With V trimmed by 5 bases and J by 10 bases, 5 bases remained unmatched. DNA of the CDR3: TGTGCCAGCAGCCCCGGACTAGCGGGAGTAGAGCAGTTCTTC. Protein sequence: CASSPGLAGVEQFF.

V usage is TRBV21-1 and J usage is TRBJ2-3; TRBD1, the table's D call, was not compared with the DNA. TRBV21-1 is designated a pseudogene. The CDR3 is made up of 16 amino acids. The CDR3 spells CASSKPVQSSTDTQYF. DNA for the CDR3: TGTGCCAGCAGCAAACCGGTACAGAGTAGCACAGATACGCAGTATTTT.

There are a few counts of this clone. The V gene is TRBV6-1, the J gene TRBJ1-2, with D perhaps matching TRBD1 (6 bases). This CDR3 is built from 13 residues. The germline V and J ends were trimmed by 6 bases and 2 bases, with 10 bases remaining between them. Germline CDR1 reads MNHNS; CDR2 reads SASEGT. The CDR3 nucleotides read TGTGCCAGCAGACCAACAGGGAACTATGGCTACACCTTC. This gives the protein CASRPTGNYGYTF.

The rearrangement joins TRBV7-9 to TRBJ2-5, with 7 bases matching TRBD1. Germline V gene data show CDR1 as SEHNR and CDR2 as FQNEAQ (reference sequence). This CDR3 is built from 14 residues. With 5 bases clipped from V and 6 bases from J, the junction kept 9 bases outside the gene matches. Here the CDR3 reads CASSHPSDRQTQYF. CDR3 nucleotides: TGTGCCAGCAGCCACCCCTCGGACAGGCAGACCCAGTACTTC.

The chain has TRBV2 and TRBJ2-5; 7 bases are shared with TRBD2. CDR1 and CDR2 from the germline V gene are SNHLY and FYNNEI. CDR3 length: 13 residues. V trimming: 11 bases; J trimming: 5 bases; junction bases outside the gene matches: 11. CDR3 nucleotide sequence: TGTGCCCCCGCTCCCGGGAGGACGGAGACCCAGTACTTC. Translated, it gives CAPAPGRTETQYF.

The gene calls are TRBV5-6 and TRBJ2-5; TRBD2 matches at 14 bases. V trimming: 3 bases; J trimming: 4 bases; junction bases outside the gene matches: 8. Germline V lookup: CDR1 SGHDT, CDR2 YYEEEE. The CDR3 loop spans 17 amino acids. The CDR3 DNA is TGTGCCAGCAGCTCAATGACTAGCGGGAGGGCCGGAGAGACCCAGTACTTC. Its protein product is CASSSMTSGRAGETQYF.

The CDR3 loop reads CATGTSGPYEQYF. The CDR3 nucleotides are TGTGCCACAGGGACTAGCGGGCCCTACGAGCAGTACTTC. This sequence joins TRBV6-6 and TRBJ2-7; 12 bases line up with TRBD2. Germline V lookup: CDR1 MNHNY, CDR2 SVGAGI (reference sequence). The CDR3 is 13 residues long. The V and J ends lost 10 bases and 2 bases, in that order; junction bases with no gene match: 3.

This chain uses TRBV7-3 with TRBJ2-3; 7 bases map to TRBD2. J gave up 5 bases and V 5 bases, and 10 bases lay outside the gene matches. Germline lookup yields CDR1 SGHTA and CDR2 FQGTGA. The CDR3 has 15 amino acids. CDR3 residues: CASSRGPWGGDTQYF. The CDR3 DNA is TGTGCCAGCAGCCGCGGACCCTGGGGGGGAGATACGCAGTATTTT. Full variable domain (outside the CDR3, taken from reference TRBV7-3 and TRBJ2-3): GAGVSQTPSNKVTEKGKYVELRCDPISGHTALYWYRQSLGQGPEFLIYFQGTGAADDSGLPNDRFFAVRPEGSVSTLKIQRTERGDSAVYLCASSRGPWGGDTQYFGPGTRLTVL.

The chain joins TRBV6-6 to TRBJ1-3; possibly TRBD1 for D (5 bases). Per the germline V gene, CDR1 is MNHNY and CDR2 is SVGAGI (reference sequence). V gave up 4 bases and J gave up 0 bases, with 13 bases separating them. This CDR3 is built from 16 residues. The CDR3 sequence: CASSSPDTSSGNTIYF. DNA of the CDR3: TGTGCCAGCAGTTCCCCGGACACGAGCTCTGGAAACACCATATATTTT.

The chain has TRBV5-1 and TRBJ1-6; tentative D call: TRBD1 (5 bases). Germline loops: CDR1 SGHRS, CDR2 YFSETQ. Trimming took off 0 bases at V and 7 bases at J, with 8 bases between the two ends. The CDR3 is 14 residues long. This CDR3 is CASSLGGENSPLHF. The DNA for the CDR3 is TGCGCCAGCAGCTTGGGGGGGGAGAATTCACCCCTCCACTTT.

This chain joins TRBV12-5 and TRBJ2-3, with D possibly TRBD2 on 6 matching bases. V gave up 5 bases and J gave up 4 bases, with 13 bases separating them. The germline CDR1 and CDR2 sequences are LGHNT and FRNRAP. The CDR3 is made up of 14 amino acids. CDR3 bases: TGTGCTAGTGGTGGGGCGGGGAGCGCAGATACGCAGTATTTT. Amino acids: CASGGAGSADTQYF.

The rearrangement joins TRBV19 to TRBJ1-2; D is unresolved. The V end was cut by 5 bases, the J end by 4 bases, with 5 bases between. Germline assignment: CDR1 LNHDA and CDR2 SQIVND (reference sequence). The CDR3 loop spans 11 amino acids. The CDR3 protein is CASSPGYGYTF. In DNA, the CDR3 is TGTGCCAGTAGTCCCGGCTATGGCTACACCTTC.

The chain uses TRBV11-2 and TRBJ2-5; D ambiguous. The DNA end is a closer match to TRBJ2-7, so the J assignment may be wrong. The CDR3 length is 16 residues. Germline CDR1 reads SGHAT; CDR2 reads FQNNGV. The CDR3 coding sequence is TGTGCCAGCAGCTTAGCCGGCAGCCGGAGCTCCTACGAGCAGTACTTC. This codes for CASSLAGSRSSYEQYF.

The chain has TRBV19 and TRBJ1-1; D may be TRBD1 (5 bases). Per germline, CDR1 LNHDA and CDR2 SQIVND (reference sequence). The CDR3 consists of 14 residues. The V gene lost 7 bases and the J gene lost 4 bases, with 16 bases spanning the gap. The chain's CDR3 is CASTLQGFGTEAFF. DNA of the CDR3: TGTGCCAGTACTCTTCAGGGATTCGGCACTGAAGCTTTCTTT.

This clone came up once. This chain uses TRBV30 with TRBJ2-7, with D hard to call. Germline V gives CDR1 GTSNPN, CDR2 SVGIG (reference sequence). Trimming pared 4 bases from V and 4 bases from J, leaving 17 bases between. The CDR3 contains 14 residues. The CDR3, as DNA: TGTGCCTGGATCCTCATGGAGCGTCCGTACGAGCAGTACTTC. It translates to CAWILMERPYEQYF.

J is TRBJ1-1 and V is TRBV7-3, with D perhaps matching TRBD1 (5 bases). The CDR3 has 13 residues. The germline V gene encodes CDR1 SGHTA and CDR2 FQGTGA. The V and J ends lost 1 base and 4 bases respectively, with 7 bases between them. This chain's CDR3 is CASSLSRATEAFF. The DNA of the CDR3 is TGTGCCAGCAGCTTAAGCAGGGCCACTGAAGCTTTCTTT.